The rows below give T cell receptor beta chains drawn from one sample of a study of glioma-infiltrating T cells after dendritic cell vaccination. The assay was immunoSEQ multiplex PCR, and TCRdb's table has in-frame clones only and misses some. Of 45,000 to 55,000 clones detected, 85% appear once; the ten largest clones hold 11%. The sequencing used blood, collected before dendritic cell vaccination. Receptor source: a human donor with glioblastoma. Each CDR3 is given with its conserved first and last residue. A D gene is named only where the DNA matches it firmly. The size entry is marked missing in some rows and otherwise reads once, few, many or a size class.

-	TRBV9	TRBJ1-3	-	TGTGCCAGCAGCGGGCCCACAGGGTCTGGAAACACCATATATTTT	CASSGPTGSGNTIYF
once	TRBV5-1	TRBJ2-3	TRBD2	TGCGCCAGCAGCCCCCCGAGCGGGGCGGGAGATACGCAGTATTTT	CASSPPSGAGDTQYF
few	TRBV27	TRBJ1-1	-	TGTGCCAGCAGTTCCGGACAGTTCTTTATGAACACTGAAGCTTTCTTT	CASSSGQFFMNTEAFF
few	TRBV19	TRBJ2-7	TRBD2	TGTGCCAGTAGTTTAAGACTAGCGGAGGCCAACCATCCCTACGAGCAGTACTTC	CASSLRLAEANHPYEQYF
-	TRBV9	TRBJ2-5	-	TGTGCCAGCAGCGTAGAGTCTACAGGGCGGGAGACCCAGTACTTC	CASSVESTGRETQYF
-	TRBV4-2	TRBJ1-4	TRBD1	TGTGCCAGCAGCCAAGATAGGGGACAGAGTTTGGAAAAACTGTTTTTT	CASSQDRGQSLEKLFF
once	TRBV7-9	TRBJ2-7	TRBD1	TGTGCCAGCAGCCAAACCTGGACAGGGCAAGGCTCCGAGCAGTACTTC	CASSQTWTGQGSEQYF
-	TRBV7-9	TRBJ1-3	-	TGTGCCAGCAGCTTAGGCCAACCCGGGTCCGGAAACACCATATATTTT	CASSLGQPGSGNTIYF
-	TRBV5-1	TRBJ2-7	TRBD1	TGCGCCAGCAGCCAAGGACAGGCCTACGAGCAGTACTTC	CASSQGQAYEQYF
-	TRBV10-2	TRBJ2-7	TRBD1	TGCGCCAGCAGCGTTAGGGGGCCGAGCGAGCAGTACTTC	CASSVRGPSEQYF
-	TRBV7-3	TRBJ2-5	-	TGTGCCAGCAGCTTCTCGGGACTGCAAGAGACCCAGTACTTC	CASSFSGLQETQYF
-	TRBV29-1	TRBJ2-7	TRBD1	TGCAGCGTGGGGACAGGGGTGATGTACGAGCAGTACTTC	CSVGTGVMYEQYF
-	TRBV9	TRBJ2-3	TRBD2	TGTGCCAGCAGCGTAGTACCAGCGGGGGGTTCAGATACGCAGTATTTT	CASSVVPAGGSDTQYF
-	TRBV7-9	TRBJ2-7	TRBD1	TGTGCCAGCAGCCCCACAGGGGGGACCTACGAGCAGTACTTC	CASSPTGGTYEQYF
-	TRBV7-2	TRBJ1-1	-	TGTGCCAGCAGCCTGGGACAAGAGAACACTGAAGCTTTCTTT	CASSLGQENTEAFF
-	TRBV10-3	TRBJ2-7	TRBD1	TGTGCCATCAGTAGCAGGGGGCCGTACGAGCAGTACTTC	CAISSRGPYEQYF
-	TRBV7-2	TRBJ1-2	-	TGTGCCAGCAGCTTAGTTCCCCGAGGGGGTGGCTACACCTTC	CASSLVPRGGGYTF